This entry lists 2 T cell receptor beta chains sequenced from one sample in a study of blood T cell repertoires in COVID-19. Measured with immunoSEQ multiplex PCR; TCRdb has only the in-frame clones, and not every one. The sample has under 200,000 clones; around 80% are singletons. The sample consisted of peripheral blood. The receptor set was obtained from a woman aged 70 to 79 with COVID-19, enrolled during active disease.

The V call is TRBV28, the J call TRBJ2-7, with D maybe TRBD2 (6 bases). The CDR3 covers 15 residues. The V gene's germline CDR1 is MDHEN and CDR2 SYDVKM. V shed 5 bases and J shed 1 base, with 15 bases lying between them. DNA for the CDR3: TGTGCCAGCAGTACAGACCGGGACTCATCCTACGAGCAGTACTTC. As protein: CASSTDRDSSYEQYF.

The CDR3: CASSWGTGMMGEQYV. The CDR3 DNA follows: TGTGCCAGCAGCTGGGGGACAGGGATGATGGGAGAGCAGTACGTC. J is TRBJ2-7 and V is TRBV5-6; TRBD1 aligns across 9 bases. The V segment lost 3 bases and the J segment 7 bases; nucleotides outside the gene matches: 11. Per the germline V gene, CDR1 is SGHDT and CDR2 is YYEEEE. This CDR3 has 15 residues.